The clone carrying this TCR beta chain occurred a few times. Its antigen remains unknown. The CDR3 sequence is 14 residues long. V gave up 0 bases and J gave up 7 bases, with 16 bases separating them. Looked up from germline, CDR1 is DFQATT and CDR2 is SNEGSKA (reference sequence). This record belongs to a study of response to subunit inactivated influenza vaccine. TCRdb reanalysed the RT-PCR reads using MiXCR and keeps one entry per CDR3 protein. The table records some 500,000 distinct CDR3 sequences, over 10% of them present only once. General study results and limits: Each seasonal influenza vaccination, the authors suggested, recruits few new T cells.

The chain links TRBV20-1 to TRBJ2-7, with D maybe TRBD2 (6 bases). The TCR originated in a man aged 45-65 years who received an inactivated influenza vaccine. Material: PBMCs from blood, obtained roughly 48 days after vaccination. In nucleotides, the CDR3 is TGCAGTGCTAGAGATTCTAGCGTGCCGGGTGAGCAGTACTTC. Translating gives CSARDSSVPGEQYF.